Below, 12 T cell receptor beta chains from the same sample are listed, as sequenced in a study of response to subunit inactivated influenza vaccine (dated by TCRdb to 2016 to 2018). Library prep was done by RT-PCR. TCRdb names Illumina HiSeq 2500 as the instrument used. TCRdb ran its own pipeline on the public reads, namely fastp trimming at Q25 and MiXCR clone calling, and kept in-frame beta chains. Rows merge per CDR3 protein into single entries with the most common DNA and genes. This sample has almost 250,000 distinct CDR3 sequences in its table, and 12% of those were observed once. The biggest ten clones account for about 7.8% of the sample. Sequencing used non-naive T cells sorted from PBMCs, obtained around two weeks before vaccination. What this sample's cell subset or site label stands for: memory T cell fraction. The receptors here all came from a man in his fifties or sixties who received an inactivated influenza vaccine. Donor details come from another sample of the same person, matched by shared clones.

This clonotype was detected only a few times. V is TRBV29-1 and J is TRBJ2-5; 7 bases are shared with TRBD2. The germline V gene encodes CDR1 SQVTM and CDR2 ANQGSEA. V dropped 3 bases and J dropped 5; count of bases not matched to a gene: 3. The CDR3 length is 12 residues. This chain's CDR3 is CSVDVGRETQYF. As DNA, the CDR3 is TGCAGCGTTGATGTCGGGAGGGAGACCCAGTACTTC.

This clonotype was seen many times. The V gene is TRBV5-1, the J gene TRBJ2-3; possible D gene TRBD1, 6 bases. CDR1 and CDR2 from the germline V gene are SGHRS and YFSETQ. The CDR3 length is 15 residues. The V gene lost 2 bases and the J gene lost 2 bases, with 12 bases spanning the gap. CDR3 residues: CASSFAGQFTDTQYF. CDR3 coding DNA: TGCGCCAGCAGCTTCGCAGGACAGTTCACAGATACGCAGTATTTT.

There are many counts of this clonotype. The CDR3 coding sequence is TGTGCCAGCAGGACCCGACAGGGAACTCTGAACACTGAAGCTTTCTTT. As protein: CASRTRQGTLNTEAFF. The rearrangement uses TRBV6-1 and TRBJ1-1; 7 bases match TRBD1. Germline-derived CDR1 and CDR2 are MNHNS and SASEGT. The CDR3 totals 16 residues. Unmatched junction bases numbered 10, after V lost 6 bases and J lost 0 bases.

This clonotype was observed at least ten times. The CDR3: CASSLTDVYEQYF. The CDR3 DNA reads TGTGCCAGCAGCTTAACTGATGTCTACGAGCAGTACTTC. The gene calls are TRBV11-2 and TRBJ2-7; no clear D gene. The germline CDR1 and CDR2 sequences are SGHAT and FQNNGV. The V end lost 2 bases, the J end lost 3 bases, and 8 bases lay between the germline ends. The CDR3 consists of 13 residues.

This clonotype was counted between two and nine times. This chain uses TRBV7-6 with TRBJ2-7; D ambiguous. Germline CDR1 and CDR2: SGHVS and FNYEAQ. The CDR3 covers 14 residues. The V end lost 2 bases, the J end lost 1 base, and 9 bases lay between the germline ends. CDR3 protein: CASSLQDKSYEQYF. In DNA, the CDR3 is TGTGCCAGCAGCTTACAAGACAAATCCTACGAGCAGTACTTC.

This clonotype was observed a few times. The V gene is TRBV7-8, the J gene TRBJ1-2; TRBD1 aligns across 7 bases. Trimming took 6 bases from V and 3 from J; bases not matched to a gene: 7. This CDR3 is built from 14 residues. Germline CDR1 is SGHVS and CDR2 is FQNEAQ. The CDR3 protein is CASSRGGAYYGYTF. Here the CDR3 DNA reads TGTGCCAGCAGTCGAGGGGGCGCATACTATGGCTACACCTTC.

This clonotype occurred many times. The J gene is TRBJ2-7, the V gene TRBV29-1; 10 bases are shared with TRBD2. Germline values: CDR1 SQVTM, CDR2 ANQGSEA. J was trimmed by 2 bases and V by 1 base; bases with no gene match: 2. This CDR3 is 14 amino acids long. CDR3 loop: CSVEASGRAYEQYF. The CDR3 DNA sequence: TGCAGCGTTGAAGCGAGCGGGAGGGCCTACGAGCAGTACTTC.

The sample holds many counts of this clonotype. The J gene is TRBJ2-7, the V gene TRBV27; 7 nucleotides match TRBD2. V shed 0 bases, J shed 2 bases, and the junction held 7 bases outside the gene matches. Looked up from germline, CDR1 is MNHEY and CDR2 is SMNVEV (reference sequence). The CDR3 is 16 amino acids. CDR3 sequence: CASSLSPASGTYEQYF. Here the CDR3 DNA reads TGTGCCAGCAGTTTATCCCCAGCTAGCGGAACCTACGAGCAGTACTTC.

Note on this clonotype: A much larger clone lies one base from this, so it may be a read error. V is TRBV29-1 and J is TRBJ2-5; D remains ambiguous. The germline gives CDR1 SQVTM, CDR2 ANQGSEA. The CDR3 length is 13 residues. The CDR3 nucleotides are TGCAGCGCTGAAGCTGCTCGTCGAGAGACCCAGTACTTC. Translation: CSAEAARRETQYF.

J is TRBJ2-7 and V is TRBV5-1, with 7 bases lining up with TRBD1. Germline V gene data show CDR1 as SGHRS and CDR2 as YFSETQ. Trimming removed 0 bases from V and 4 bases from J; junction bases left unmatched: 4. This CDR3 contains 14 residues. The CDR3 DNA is TGCGCCAGCAGCTTGGCCGACAGGGTTTACGAGCAGTACTTC. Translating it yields CASSLADRVYEQYF.

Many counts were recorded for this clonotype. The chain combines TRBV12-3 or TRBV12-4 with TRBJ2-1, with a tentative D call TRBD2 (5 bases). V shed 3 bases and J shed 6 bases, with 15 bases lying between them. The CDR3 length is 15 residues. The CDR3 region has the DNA TGTGCCAGCAGTTTTCGGACCAGCGGAACCAATGAGCAGTTCTTC. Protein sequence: CASSFRTSGTNEQFF.

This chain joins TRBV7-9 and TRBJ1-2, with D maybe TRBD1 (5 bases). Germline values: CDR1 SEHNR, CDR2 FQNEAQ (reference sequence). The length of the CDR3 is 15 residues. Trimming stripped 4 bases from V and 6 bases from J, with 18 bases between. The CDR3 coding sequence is TGTGCCAGCAGCTCCCTGACAGTCCCGGCGAATGGCTACACCTTC. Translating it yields CASSSLTVPANGYTF.